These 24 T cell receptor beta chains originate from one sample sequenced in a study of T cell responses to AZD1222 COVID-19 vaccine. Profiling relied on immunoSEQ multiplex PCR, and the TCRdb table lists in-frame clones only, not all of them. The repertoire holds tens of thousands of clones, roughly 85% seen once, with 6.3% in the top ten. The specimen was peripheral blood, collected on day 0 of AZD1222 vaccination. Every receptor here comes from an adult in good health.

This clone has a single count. The CDR3 DNA reads TGTGCCAGTAGTATAGATCCACCCCCAAAGAGCTCCTACAATGAGCAGTTCTTC. Translating it yields CASSIDPPPKSSYNEQFF. V gene TRBV19 combines with J gene TRBJ2-1; D is unresolved. CDR3 size: 18 residues. V lost 0 bases and J 0 bases, leaving 15 bases between the germline ends. From germline, CDR1 is LNHDA and CDR2 SQIVND (reference sequence).

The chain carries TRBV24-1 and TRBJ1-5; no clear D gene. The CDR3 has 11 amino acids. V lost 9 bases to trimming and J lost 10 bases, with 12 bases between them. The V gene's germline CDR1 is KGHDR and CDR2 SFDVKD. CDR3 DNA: TGTGCCACCCCGGTCTTCCCCCCCCAGCATTTT. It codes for CATPVFPPQHF.

For the CDR3, the DNA is TGTGCCAGCAGCCAGATAGGGTCTTTCCGGGGCACAGATACGCAGTATTTT. Translating it yields CASSQIGSFRGTDTQYF. The chain links TRBV2 to TRBJ2-3; D unclear. V gave up 6 bases and J gave up 1 base, with 20 bases separating them. The CDR3 runs 17 residues. Germline V CDR1 and CDR2: SNHLY, FYNNEI.

CDR3 residues: CAIRGPISNQPQHF. CDR3 bases: TGTGCCATCAGGGGCCCCATCAGCAATCAGCCCCAGCATTTT. This rearrangement joins TRBV10-3 to TRBJ1-5; D remains unclear. V was cut by 6 bases and J by 1 base, with 10 bases left in between. The V gene's germline CDR1 is ENHRY and CDR2 SYGVKD. This CDR3 has 14 amino acids.

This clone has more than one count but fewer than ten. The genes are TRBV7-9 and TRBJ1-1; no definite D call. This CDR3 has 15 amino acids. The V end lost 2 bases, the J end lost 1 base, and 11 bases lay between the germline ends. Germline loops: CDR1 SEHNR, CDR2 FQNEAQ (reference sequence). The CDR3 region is CASSLTAIPNTEAFF. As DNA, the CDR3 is TGTGCCAGCAGCTTAACCGCCATCCCGAACACTGAAGCTTTCTTT.

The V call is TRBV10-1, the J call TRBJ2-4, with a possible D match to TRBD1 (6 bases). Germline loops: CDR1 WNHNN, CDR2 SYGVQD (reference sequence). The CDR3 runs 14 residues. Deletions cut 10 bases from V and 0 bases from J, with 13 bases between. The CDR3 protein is CATWGLTAKNIQYF. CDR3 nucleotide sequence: TGCGCCACTTGGGGGCTGACAGCCAAAAACATTCAGTACTTC.

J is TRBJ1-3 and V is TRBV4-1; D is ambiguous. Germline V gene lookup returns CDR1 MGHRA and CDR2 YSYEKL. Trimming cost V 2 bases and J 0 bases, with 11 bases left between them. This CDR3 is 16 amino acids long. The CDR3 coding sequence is TGCGCCAGCAGCCAACCTGACGGTGTCTCTGGAAACACCATATATTTT. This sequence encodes CASSQPDGVSGNTIYF.

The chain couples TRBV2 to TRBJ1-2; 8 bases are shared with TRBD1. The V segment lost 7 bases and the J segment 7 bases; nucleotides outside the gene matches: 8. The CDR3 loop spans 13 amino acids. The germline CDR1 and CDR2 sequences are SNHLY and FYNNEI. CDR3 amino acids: CASTLTGERGYTF. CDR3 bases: TGTGCCAGCACCTTGACAGGGGAGCGTGGCTACACCTTC.

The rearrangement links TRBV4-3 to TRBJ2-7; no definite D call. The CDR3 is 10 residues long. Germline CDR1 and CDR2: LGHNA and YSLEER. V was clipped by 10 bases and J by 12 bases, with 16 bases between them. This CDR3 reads CATVFLTAYF. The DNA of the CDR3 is TGCGCCACCGTCTTTCTAACGGCGTACTTC.

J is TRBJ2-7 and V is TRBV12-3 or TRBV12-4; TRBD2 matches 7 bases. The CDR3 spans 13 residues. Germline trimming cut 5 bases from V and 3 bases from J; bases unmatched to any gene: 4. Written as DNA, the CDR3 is TGTGCCAGCAGTACTGGGGGGGGCTACGAGCAGTACTTC. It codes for CASSTGGGYEQYF.

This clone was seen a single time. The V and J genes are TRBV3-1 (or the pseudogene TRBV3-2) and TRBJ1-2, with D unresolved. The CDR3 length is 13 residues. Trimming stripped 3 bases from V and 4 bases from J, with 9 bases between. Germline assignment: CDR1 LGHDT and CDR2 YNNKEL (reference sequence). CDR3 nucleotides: TGTGCCAGCAGCCAGGGAAGGAGCTATGGCTACACCTTC. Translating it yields CASSQGRSYGYTF.

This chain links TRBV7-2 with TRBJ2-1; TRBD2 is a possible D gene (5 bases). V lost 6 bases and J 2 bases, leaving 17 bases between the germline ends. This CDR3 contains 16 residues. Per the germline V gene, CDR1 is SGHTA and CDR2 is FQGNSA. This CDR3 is CASRTWESGAYNEQFF. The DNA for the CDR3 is TGTGCCAGCAGGACCTGGGAGAGCGGCGCCTACAATGAGCAGTTCTTC.

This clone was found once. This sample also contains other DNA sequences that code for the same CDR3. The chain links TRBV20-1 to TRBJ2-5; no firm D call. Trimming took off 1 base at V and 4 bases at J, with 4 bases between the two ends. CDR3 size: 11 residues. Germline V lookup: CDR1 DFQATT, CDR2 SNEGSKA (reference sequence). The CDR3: CSARVGETQYF. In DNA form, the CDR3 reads TGCAGTGCTAGAGTTGGAGAGACCCAGTACTTC.

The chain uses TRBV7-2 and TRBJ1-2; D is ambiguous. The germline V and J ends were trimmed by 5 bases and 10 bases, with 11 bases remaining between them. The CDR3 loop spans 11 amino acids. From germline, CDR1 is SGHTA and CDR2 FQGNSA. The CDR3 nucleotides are TGTGCCAGCAGCCCCGGGCACGACTACACCTTC. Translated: CASSPGHDYTF.

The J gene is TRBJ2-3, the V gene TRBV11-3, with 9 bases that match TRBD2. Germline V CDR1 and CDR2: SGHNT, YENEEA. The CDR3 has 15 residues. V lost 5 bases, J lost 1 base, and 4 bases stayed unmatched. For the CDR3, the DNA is TGTGCCAGCAGCCCCTGGACTAGCGGCACAGATACGCAGTATTTT. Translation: CASSPWTSGTDTQYF.

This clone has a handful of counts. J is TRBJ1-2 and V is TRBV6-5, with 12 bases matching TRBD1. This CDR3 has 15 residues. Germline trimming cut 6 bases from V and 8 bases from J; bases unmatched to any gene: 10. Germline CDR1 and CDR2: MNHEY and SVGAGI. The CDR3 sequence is CASSKGTGGIGGYTF. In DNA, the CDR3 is TGTGCCAGCAGCAAAGGGACAGGGGGCATTGGGGGCTACACCTTC.

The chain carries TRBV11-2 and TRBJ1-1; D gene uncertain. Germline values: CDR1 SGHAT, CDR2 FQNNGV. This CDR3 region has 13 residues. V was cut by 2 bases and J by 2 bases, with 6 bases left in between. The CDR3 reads CASSLRPNTEAFF. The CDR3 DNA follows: TGTGCCAGCAGCTTACGGCCTAACACTGAAGCTTTCTTT.

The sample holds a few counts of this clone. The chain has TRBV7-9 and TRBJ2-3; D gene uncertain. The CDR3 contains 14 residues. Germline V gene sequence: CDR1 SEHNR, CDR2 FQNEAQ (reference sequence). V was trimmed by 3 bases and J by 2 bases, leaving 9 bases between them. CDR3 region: CASSLRENTDTQYF. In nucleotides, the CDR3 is TGTGCCAGCAGCTTGCGCGAGAACACAGATACGCAGTATTTT.

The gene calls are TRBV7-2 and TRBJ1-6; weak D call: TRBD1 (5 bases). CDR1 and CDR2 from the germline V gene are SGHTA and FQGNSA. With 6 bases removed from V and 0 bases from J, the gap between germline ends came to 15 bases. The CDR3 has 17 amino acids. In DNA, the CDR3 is TGTGCCAGCAGGACAAGGGGACCGCTCTCCTATAATTCACCCCTCCACTTT. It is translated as CASRTRGPLSYNSPLHF. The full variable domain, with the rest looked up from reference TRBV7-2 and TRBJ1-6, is GAGVSQSPSNKVTEKGKDVELRCDPISGHTALYWYRQSLGQGLEFLIYFQGNSAPDKSGLPSDRFSAERTGGSVSTLTIQRTQQEDSAVYLCASRTRGPLSYNSPLHFGNGTRLTVT.

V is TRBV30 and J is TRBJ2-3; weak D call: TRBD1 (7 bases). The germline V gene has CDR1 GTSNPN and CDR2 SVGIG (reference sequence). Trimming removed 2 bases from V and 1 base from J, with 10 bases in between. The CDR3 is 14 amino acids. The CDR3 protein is CAWSQGGGTDTQYF. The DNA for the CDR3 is TGTGCCTGGAGTCAGGGGGGCGGCACAGATACGCAGTATTTT.

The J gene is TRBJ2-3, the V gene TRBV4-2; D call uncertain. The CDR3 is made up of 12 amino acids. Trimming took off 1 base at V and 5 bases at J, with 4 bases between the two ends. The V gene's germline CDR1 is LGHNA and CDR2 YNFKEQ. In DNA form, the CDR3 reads TGTGCCAGCAGCCAAGTTGGAGATACGCAGTATTTT. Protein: CASSQVGDTQYF.

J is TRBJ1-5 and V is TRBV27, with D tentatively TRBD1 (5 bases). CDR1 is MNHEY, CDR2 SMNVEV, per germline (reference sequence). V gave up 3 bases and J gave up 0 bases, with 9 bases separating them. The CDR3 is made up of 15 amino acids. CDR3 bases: TGTGCCAGCAGTTTCGACAGCTATAGCAATCAGCCCCAGCATTTT. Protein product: CASSFDSYSNQPQHF.

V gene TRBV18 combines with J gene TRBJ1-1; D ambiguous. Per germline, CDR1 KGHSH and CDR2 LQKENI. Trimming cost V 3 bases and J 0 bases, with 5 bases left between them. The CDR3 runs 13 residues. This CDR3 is CASSPSVNTEAFF. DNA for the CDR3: TGTGCCAGCTCACCTTCGGTGAACACTGAAGCTTTCTTT.

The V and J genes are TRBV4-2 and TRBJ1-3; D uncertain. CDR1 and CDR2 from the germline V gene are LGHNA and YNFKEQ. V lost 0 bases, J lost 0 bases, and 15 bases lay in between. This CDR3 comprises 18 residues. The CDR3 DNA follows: TGTGCCAGCAGCCAAGATTTGGCCACTTGGGTCTCTGGAAACACCATATATTTT. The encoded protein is CASSQDLATWVSGNTIYF.